These 20 T cell receptor beta chains were all obtained from the same sample, sequenced in a study of T-cell memory formation after mild COVID-19. TCRdb independently ran MiXCR on the 5' RACE reads; one entry per CDR3 protein. The top ten hold about 12% of the sample, which has a few hundred thousand distinct CDR3 sequences, around 20% seen once. Sequencing used PBMCs or a T cell subset sorted from them (not recorded which). These receptor sequences come from an adult woman who had mild COVID-19 (a few samples of this study predate the infection). Cell type and time point are not known.

The chain uses TRBV6-6 and TRBJ1-2; 8 bases agree with TRBD1. The CDR3 totals 15 residues. Looked up from germline, CDR1 is MNHNY and CDR2 is SVGAGI (reference sequence). Unmatched junction bases numbered 12, after V lost 4 bases and J lost 8 bases. In DNA form, the CDR3 reads TGTGCCAGCAGTTTAACCGGGACAGGTGGGGAAGGCTACACCTTC. Its translation: CASSLTGTGGEGYTF.

The rearrangement joins TRBV7-2 to TRBJ2-3; the D gene is possibly TRBD2 (7 bases). This CDR3 is 16 amino acids long. Trimming removed 4 bases at V and 2 bases at J, with 16 bases between. The germline CDR1 and CDR2 sequences are SGHTA and FQGNSA. The CDR3 DNA reads as TGTGCCAGCAGCTACCGCCGGGGGGCGAACACAGATACGCAGTATTTT. It codes for CASSYRRGANTDTQYF.

This clonotype showed up just a few times. The chain is built from TRBV10-3 and TRBJ1-5; a possible D gene is TRBD1 (6 bases). This CDR3 has 12 residues. V dropped 9 bases and J dropped 5 bases, with 11 bases sitting between them. CDR1 is ENHRY, CDR2 SYGVKD, per germline. The CDR3 DNA sequence: TGTGCCATACACAGGGAAGATCAGCCCCAGCATTTT. This sequence encodes CAIHREDQPQHF.

This clonotype has a handful of counts. V gene TRBV3-1 combines with J gene TRBJ2-5, with 9 bases aligning to TRBD2. After removal of 1 base from V and 1 base from J, the junction contained 13 bases not matched to a gene. Germline assignment: CDR1 LGHDT and CDR2 YNNKEL (reference sequence). This CDR3 comprises 19 residues. Here the CDR3 reads CASSQGPFFLAGTQETQYF. The CDR3 bases are TGTGCCAGCAGCCAAGGGCCGTTCTTCCTAGCGGGGACCCAAGAGACCCAGTACTTC.

The V call is TRBV27, the J call TRBJ2-1; perhaps TRBD1 as D (6 bases). Per the germline V gene, CDR1 is MNHEY and CDR2 is SMNVEV (reference sequence). The V gene lost 7 bases and the J gene lost 5 bases, with 15 bases spanning the gap. CDR3 length: 14 amino acids. CDR3 sequence: CASNLGRDNNEQFF. CDR3 nucleotides: TGTGCCAGCAACCTAGGAAGGGACAACAATGAGCAGTTCTTC.

This sequence joins TRBV4-2 and TRBJ2-7; 9 bases map to TRBD2. The V segment lost 4 bases and the J segment 2 bases; nucleotides outside the gene matches: 12. The CDR3 consists of 17 residues. Germline CDR1 reads LGHNA; CDR2 reads YNFKEQ. As DNA, the CDR3 is TGTGCCAGCAGCCTCCCAGCGGGAGGCGACAGGACCTACGAGCAGTACTTC. This gives the protein CASSLPAGGDRTYEQYF.

The sample holds a few counts of this clonotype. The chain employs TRBV10-3 and TRBJ1-1; D ambiguous. CDR1 ENHRY and CDR2 SYGVKD come from the germline V gene. This CDR3 comprises 11 residues. V was cut by 10 bases and J by 5 bases, with 11 bases left in between. In DNA form, the CDR3 reads TGTGCCACTGAATTAGGTACTGAAGCTTTCTTT. Encoded protein: CATELGTEAFF.

The V gene is TRBV2, the J gene TRBJ2-1, with D unresolved. V lost 7 bases and J 2 bases, leaving 12 bases between the germline ends. The CDR3 loop spans 14 amino acids. Germline CDR1 reads SNHLY; CDR2 reads FYNNEI. The CDR3 DNA reads TGTGCCAGCAAAACTGCGGCGGCCTACAATGAGCAGTTCTTC. This translates into CASKTAAAYNEQFF.

Remarks on this clonotype: Compared with germline, one end of the junction differs, possibly owing to a read error. CDR3 sequence: CSARDGRLAGFPF. CDR3 DNA: TGCAGTGCTAGAGATGGGAGACTAGCGGGCTTCCCCTTC. V is TRBV20-1 and J is TRBJ2-1; 10 bases are shared with TRBD2. This CDR3 contains 13 residues. Germline V gives CDR1 DFQATT, CDR2 SNEGSKA (reference sequence).

This clonotype was detected only a few times. The chain couples TRBV6-6 to TRBJ1-1; D is perhaps TRBD1 (6 bases). V was shortened by 6 bases and J by 6 bases, with 17 bases between the two germline ends. The germline gives CDR1 MNHNY, CDR2 SVGAGI (reference sequence). This CDR3 has 14 amino acids. This CDR3 is CASSPANRAAEAFF. CDR3 DNA: TGTGCCAGCAGCCCGGCGAACAGGGCGGCTGAAGCTTTCTTT.

The chain employs TRBV3-1 and TRBJ2-5; the D is unclear. This CDR3 contains 13 residues. Per the germline V gene, CDR1 is LGHDT and CDR2 is YNNKEL (reference sequence). The ends were cut back, 3 bases at V and 7 bases at J, with 12 bases in the middle. CDR3 sequence reads: CASSQTTDGTQYF. DNA of the CDR3: TGTGCCAGCAGCCAGACCACCGACGGGACCCAGTACTTC.

This clonotype was seen many times. The chain combines TRBV2 with TRBJ1-5; tentatively, D is TRBD1 (6 bases). This CDR3 contains 12 residues. V gave up 10 bases and J gave up 4 bases, with 11 bases separating them. Germline CDR1 reads SNHLY; CDR2 reads FYNNEI. The CDR3 nucleotides read TGTGCCACCGGACAGCAAAATCAGCCCCAGCATTTT. Protein sequence: CATGQQNQPQHF.

The CDR3 sequence: CASSLEGLAASDTQYF. In DNA, the CDR3 is TGTGCCAGCAGCTTAGAGGGACTAGCGGCCTCAGATACGCAGTATTTT. V usage is TRBV11-2 and J usage is TRBJ2-3; 11 nucleotides line up with TRBD2. J was trimmed by 4 bases and V by 0 bases; bases with no gene match: 3. Germline lookup yields CDR1 SGHAT and CDR2 FQNNGV. This CDR3 spans 16 amino acids. The variable domain in full, completed from reference TRBV11-2 and TRBJ2-3, reads EAGVAQSPRYKIIEKRQSVAFWCNPISGHATLYWYQQILGQGPKLLIQFQNNGVVDDSQLPKDRFSAERLKGVDSTLKIQPAKLEDSAVYLCASSLEGLAASDTQYFGPGTRLTVL.

In its sample, this clonotype was seen many times. The V gene is TRBV7-8, the J gene TRBJ2-5; 8 nucleotides align to TRBD1. CDR1 and CDR2 from the germline V gene are SGHVS and FQNEAQ. V trimming: 2 bases; J trimming: 2 bases; junction bases outside the gene matches: 4. The CDR3 length is 15 residues. In DNA, the CDR3 is TGTGCCAGCAGCTTACGGAGGGACAGGCAAGAGACCCAGTACTTC. Amino acid sequence: CASSLRRDRQETQYF.

This clonotype has just a few counts. The V call is TRBV20-1, the J call TRBJ2-7; D is tentatively TRBD1 or TRBD2 (5 bases each). The CDR3 is 16 residues long. Germline V gene data show CDR1 as DFQATT and CDR2 as SNEGSKA (reference sequence). Trimming cost V 1 base and J 2 bases, with 18 bases left between them. The CDR3 nucleotides read TGCAGTGCTAGAGCGCCTAGTGTGGGGACCCCCTACGAGCAGTACTTC. This translates into CSARAPSVGTPYEQYF.

A few counts support this clonotype. The chain links TRBV5-1 to TRBJ2-7; 9 bases agree with TRBD1. The CDR3 spans 15 residues. Unmatched junction bases numbered 14, after V lost 4 bases and J lost 9 bases. The germline V gene has CDR1 SGHRS and CDR2 YFSETQ. The CDR3 DNA is TGCGCCAGCAGCCCGGAGGGGACAGGGAATTTCGGGCAGTACTTC. Translating gives CASSPEGTGNFGQYF.

The CDR3, as DNA: TGTGCCACCAGTGATAGCAGGGTTCTCAATGAGCAGTTCTTC. Translation gives CATSDSRVLNEQFF. The rearrangement links TRBV24-1 to TRBJ2-1; D possibly corresponds to TRBD1 (5 bases). Germline CDR1 reads KGHDR; CDR2 reads SFDVKD. This CDR3 contains 14 residues. V was cut by 3 bases and J by 6 bases, with 11 bases left in between.

The V gene is TRBV9, the J gene TRBJ2-7; 7 bases fit TRBD1. Germline V gene sequence: CDR1 SGDLS, CDR2 YYNGEE. The CDR3 totals 14 residues. V gave up 4 bases and J gave up 5 bases; unmatched junction bases: 9. CDR3 sequence reads: CASSLTGTANEQYF. The CDR3 DNA reads as TGTGCCAGCAGCCTTACCGGGACAGCGAACGAGCAGTACTTC.

The genes are TRBV12-3 or TRBV12-4 and TRBJ1-2; TRBD1 is a possible D gene (6 bases). This CDR3 is 16 amino acids long. V shed 0 bases and J shed 2 bases, with 13 bases lying between them. CDR3 coding DNA: TGTGCCAGCAGTTTAGCGCAATGGACAGTCAACTATGGCTACACCTTC. Protein product: CASSLAQWTVNYGYTF.

A few counts support this clonotype. V gene TRBV3-1 combines with J gene TRBJ2-1; D remains ambiguous. The V end lost 0 bases, the J end lost 6 bases, and 12 bases lay between the germline ends. The CDR3 is 15 amino acids. The V gene's germline CDR1 is LGHDT and CDR2 YNNKEL (reference sequence). CDR3: CASSQEGILFNEQFF. CDR3 nucleotide sequence: TGTGCCAGCAGCCAAGAGGGTATTTTATTCAATGAGCAGTTCTTC.